This T cell receptor (beta chain) came from a study of T cell responses to AZD1222 COVID-19 vaccine. Some clones are missing from TCRdb's copy, which holds only in-frame ones; the method was immunoSEQ multiplex PCR. The sample shows approximately 150,000 clones, 80% to 95% of them seen only once. The sequence derives from an adult in good health. The sample was peripheral blood, taken on day 0 of AZD1222 vaccination.

This CDR3 is CASSYTTGNLYEQYF. Here the CDR3 DNA reads TGTGCCAGCAGCTACACGACAGGGAATCTCTACGAGCAGTACTTC. J is TRBJ2-7 and V is TRBV11-2, with 7 positions matching TRBD1. Germline-derived CDR1 and CDR2 are SGHAT and FQNNGV. The ends lost 4 bases at V and 3 bases at J; junction bases unmatched: 9. The CDR3 sequence is 15 residues long.